Below, 15 T cell receptor beta chains from the same sample are listed, as sequenced in a study of control samples from healthy donors and cancer patients. Some clones are missing from TCRdb's copy, which holds only in-frame ones; the method was immunoSEQ multiplex PCR. The sample carries 150,000 to 180,000 clones, approximately 93% recorded once. Input material: blood. These receptors originate from a middle-aged man in good health.

The V and J genes are TRBV6-5 and TRBJ2-5; D could derive from TRBD1 or TRBD2 (5 bases each). Germline values: CDR1 MNHEY, CDR2 SVGAGI. The V gene lost 0 bases and the J gene lost 5 bases, with 10 bases spanning the gap. CDR3 length: 14 amino acids. CDR3 sequence reads: CASSYSRGGETQYF. Here the CDR3 DNA reads TGTGCCAGCAGTTACTCGAGGGGTGGGGAGACCCAGTACTTC.

The CDR3, as DNA: TGTGCCAGCAGTTTTTGGGGGGGAGAGACCCAGTACTTC. This gives the protein CASSFWGGETQYF. J is TRBJ2-5 and V is TRBV12-3 or TRBV12-4; 7 nucleotides agree with TRBD2. The CDR3 runs 13 residues. J was trimmed by 4 bases and V by 3 bases; bases with no gene match: 2.

V and J are TRBV6-6 and TRBJ2-7, with unresolved D. The V end lost 6 bases, the J end lost 1 base, and 16 bases lay between the germline ends. The V gene's germline CDR1 is MNHNY and CDR2 SVGAGI (reference sequence). This CDR3 comprises 15 residues. CDR3 sequence (DNA): TGTGCCAGCAGGTCGGACCTCGCAGTTTCCTACGAGCAGTACTTC. Protein sequence: CASRSDLAVSYEQYF.

The rearrangement joins TRBV4-1 to TRBJ2-5, with D perhaps matching TRBD2 (6 bases). The germline CDR1 and CDR2 sequences are MGHRA and YSYEKL. The CDR3 spans 12 residues. Trimming shortened V by 10 bases and J by 7 bases, and 16 bases separated the two germline ends. The CDR3 bases are TGCGCCACGGAGGGGCCTTTGGGGACCCAGTACTTC. This sequence encodes CATEGPLGTQYF.

The chain links TRBV14 to TRBJ1-5, with 7 positions matching TRBD1. The V gene's germline CDR1 is SGHDN and CDR2 FVKESK. V lost 2 bases and J lost 3; bases outside the gene matches: 4. The CDR3 consists of 15 residues. Here the CDR3 DNA reads TGTGCCAGCAGCCAACGACAGGGTCACAATCAGCCCCAGCATTTT. Encoded protein: CASSQRQGHNQPQHF.

The genes are TRBV24-1 and TRBJ1-2; no definite D call. CDR3 size: 14 residues. Germline V gives CDR1 KGHDR, CDR2 SFDVKD. V lost 1 base and J 1 base, leaving 6 bases between the germline ends. CDR3 coding DNA: TGTGCCACCAGTGATTTAGGGCGTAACTATGGCTACACCTTC. Translating it yields CATSDLGRNYGYTF.

The gene calls are TRBV27 and TRBJ1-6; D gene unclear. Per the germline V gene, CDR1 is MNHEY and CDR2 is SMNVEV (reference sequence). This CDR3 has 15 amino acids. Deletions cut 5 bases from V and 7 bases from J, with 15 bases between. In DNA form, the CDR3 reads TGTGCCAGCAGTCTACCCCCGGGGAGGAATTCACCCCTCCACTTT. It encodes CASSLPPGRNSPLHF.

The CDR3 nucleotides are TGTGCCAGCAGTTACGACGGGGCCAGACTCTACGAGCAGTACTTC. This encodes CASSYDGARLYEQYF. The chain carries TRBV6-5 and TRBJ2-7; TRBD1 or TRBD2 may be the D gene (5 bases each). V lost 2 bases, J lost 3 bases, and 14 bases lay in between. Per germline, CDR1 MNHEY and CDR2 SVGAGI. The CDR3 extends over 15 amino acids.

This clone showed up just once. The chain couples TRBV5-1 to TRBJ2-3, with unresolved D. The germline V gene has CDR1 SGHRS and CDR2 YFSETQ. The V gene lost 2 bases and the J gene lost 8 bases, with 12 bases spanning the gap. The CDR3 runs 13 residues. The CDR3 DNA sequence: TGCGCCAGCAGCTTCACGTTTCCGGGTACGCAGTATTTT. Translated, it gives CASSFTFPGTQYF.

J is TRBJ1-5 and V is TRBV19; 7 nucleotides line up with TRBD1. The CDR3 is 17 amino acids. The germline gives CDR1 LNHDA, CDR2 SQIVND (reference sequence). V was pared by 4 bases and J by 1 base, with 10 bases of the junction left unmatched. The CDR3 is CASSTRTGATSNQPQHF. As DNA, the CDR3 is TGTGCCAGTAGTACCAGGACAGGTGCCACCAGCAATCAGCCCCAGCATTTT.

The genes are TRBV6-6 and TRBJ2-1; a possible D gene is TRBD1 (5 bases). Trimming cost V 0 bases and J 2 bases, with 11 bases left between them. The CDR3 spans 16 residues. Germline assignment: CDR1 MNHNY and CDR2 SVGAGI (reference sequence). CDR3 protein: CASSYSSQVAYNEQFF. In DNA form, the CDR3 reads TGTGCCAGCAGTTACTCATCACAGGTCGCCTACAATGAGCAGTTCTTC.

This chain joins TRBV4-1 and TRBJ2-5; 9 bases align to TRBD2. Trimming removed 9 bases from V and 1 base from J; junction bases left unmatched: 9. Germline loops: CDR1 MGHRA, CDR2 YSYEKL. The CDR3 consists of 15 residues. CDR3 loop: CASSGGRGLQETQYF. The CDR3 bases are TGCGCCAGTAGCGGGGGAAGGGGGCTCCAAGAGACCCAGTACTTC.

The V and J genes are TRBV19 and TRBJ1-5; D ambiguous. Germline V CDR1 and CDR2: LNHDA, SQIVND (reference sequence). The CDR3 is made up of 14 amino acids. V was shortened by 2 bases and J by 5 bases, with 10 bases between the two germline ends. The DNA for the CDR3 is TGTGCCAGTAGTATAAACGGCAGGTATCAGCCCCAGCATTTT. Encoded protein: CASSINGRYQPQHF.

Concerning this clone: An end of the junction differs from the germline gene, which may be a read error. CDR3 nucleotides: TGTGCCAGCAATTTACTCCCACCGGGACGGCTCTACGAGCAGTACTTC. Amino acid sequence: CASNLLPPGRLYEQYF. The gene calls are TRBV28 and TRBJ2-7; perhaps D is TRBD1 or TRBD2 (5 bases each). Germline CDR1 is MDHEN and CDR2 is SYDVKM. This CDR3 contains 16 residues.

V gene TRBV28 combines with J gene TRBJ2-4; D may match TRBD1 or TRBD2 (6 bases each). CDR1 MDHEN and CDR2 SYDVKM come from the germline V gene. The CDR3 has 15 amino acids. V was trimmed by 7 bases and J by 7 bases, leaving 20 bases between them. CDR3 in amino acids: CASTPGAREGNIQYF. CDR3 bases: TGTGCCAGCACTCCGGGGGCCCGTGAGGGGAACATTCAGTACTTC.